These 2 T cell receptor beta chains came from one sample sequenced in a study of blood T cell repertoires in COVID-19. Some clones are missing from TCRdb's copy, which holds only in-frame ones; the method was immunoSEQ multiplex PCR. This sample has about 310,000 clones, with roughly 91% found just once. Sequenced sample: PBMCs or T cells enriched from blood (not recorded which). These receptors were collected from a woman in her 30s who had recovered from COVID-19.

The V and J genes are TRBV18 and TRBJ1-1; D is uncertain. The CDR3 is made up of 16 amino acids. The V gene's germline CDR1 is KGHSH and CDR2 LQKENI. V gave up 3 bases and J gave up 0 bases, with 14 bases separating them. CDR3 residues: CASSPVREWVNTEAFF. The CDR3 DNA is TGTGCCAGCTCACCTGTCCGGGAGTGGGTGAACACTGAAGCTTTCTTT.

The CDR3 spells CATSWSGRGTDTQYF. The CDR3 coding sequence is TGTGCCACCAGTTGGAGCGGGAGAGGTACAGATACGCAGTATTTT. The V gene is TRBV24-1, the J gene TRBJ2-3; 8 bases match TRBD2. V trimming: 6 bases; J trimming: 3 bases; junction bases outside the gene matches: 7. This CDR3 region has 15 residues. Looked up from germline, CDR1 is KGHDR and CDR2 is SFDVKD.